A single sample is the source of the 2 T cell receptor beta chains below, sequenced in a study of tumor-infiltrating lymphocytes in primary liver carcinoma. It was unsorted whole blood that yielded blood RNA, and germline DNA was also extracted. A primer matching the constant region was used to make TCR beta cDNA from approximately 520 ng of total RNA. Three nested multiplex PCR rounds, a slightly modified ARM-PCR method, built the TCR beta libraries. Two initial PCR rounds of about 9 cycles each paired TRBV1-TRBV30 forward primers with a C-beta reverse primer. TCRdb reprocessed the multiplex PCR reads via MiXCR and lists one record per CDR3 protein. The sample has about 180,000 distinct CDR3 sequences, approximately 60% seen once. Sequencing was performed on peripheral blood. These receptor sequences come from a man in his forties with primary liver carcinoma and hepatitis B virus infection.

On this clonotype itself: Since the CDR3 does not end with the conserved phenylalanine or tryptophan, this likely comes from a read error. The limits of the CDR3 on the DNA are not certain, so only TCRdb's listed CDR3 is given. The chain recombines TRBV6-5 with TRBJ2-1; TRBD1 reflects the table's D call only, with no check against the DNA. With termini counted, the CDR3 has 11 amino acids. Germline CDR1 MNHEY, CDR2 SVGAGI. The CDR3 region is CASSRGNGQFL.

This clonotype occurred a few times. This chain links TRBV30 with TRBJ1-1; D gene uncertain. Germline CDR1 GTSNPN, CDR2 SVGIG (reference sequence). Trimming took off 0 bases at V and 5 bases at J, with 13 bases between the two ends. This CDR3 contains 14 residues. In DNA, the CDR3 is TGTGCCTGGAGTGTCCCCCCGTTTCGGACTGAAGCTTTCTTT. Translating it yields CAWSVPPFRTEAFF.